This passage covers 20 T cell receptor beta chains from one sample sequenced in a study of T cells in localized non-small cell lung cancer (dated by TCRdb to about 2020). The library was generated by the immunoSEQ multiplex PCR assay. Held by TCRdb, this immuneACCESS table contains in-frame sequences only and omits some clones. Under half of the omission traces to an unresolved V gene where checked; the cause of the rest is unknown. The sample yields some 140,000 clones; roughly 90% were counted once. Approximately 1.7% of the sample is taken by the ten largest. The sequenced sample was peripheral blood, obtained before any cancer treatment. These TCRs come from a female donor older than 55 with stage I lung adenocarcinoma.

In the case of this clone: Other DNA sequences in this sample translate to the same CDR3. This chain uses TRBV28 with TRBJ1-2; D unclear. The CDR3 runs 11 residues. Trimming took off 3 bases at V and 4 bases at J, with 3 bases between the two ends. Germline CDR1 MDHEN, CDR2 SYDVKM. The CDR3 DNA reads as TGTGCCAGCAGTTTGAGCTATGGCTACACCTTC. Translated, it gives CASSLSYGYTF.

The V call is TRBV7-2, the J call TRBJ2-7; 7 bases agree with TRBD1. The CDR3 contains 15 residues. The junction had 10 bases not matched to a gene; V was cut back by 5 bases and J by 3 bases. Germline V gives CDR1 SGHTA, CDR2 FQGNSA. The CDR3 DNA follows: TGTGCCAGCAGCCCTCCGACAGGGATCGGCTACGAGCAGTACTTC. As protein: CASSPPTGIGYEQYF.

This rearrangement joins TRBV6-5 to TRBJ2-7; tentatively, D is TRBD2 (6 bases). Trimming cost V 6 bases and J 11 bases, with 23 bases left between them. Germline CDR1 is MNHEY and CDR2 is SVGAGI. The CDR3 sequence is 14 residues long. The CDR3 protein is CASRAGTPKGKEYF. The CDR3 bases are TGTGCCAGCAGAGCTGGGACTCCCAAGGGGAAGGAGTACTTC.

This clone was observed once. The gene calls are TRBV19 and TRBJ2-7; D gene unclear. Trimming took off 5 bases at V and 6 bases at J, with 17 bases between the two ends. The CDR3 is made up of 14 amino acids. Germline V gene sequence: CDR1 LNHDA, CDR2 SQIVND (reference sequence). CDR3 nucleotides: TGTGCCAGTAGTCCTCCGGGCGGCCCGTTCGAGCAGTACTTC. This sequence encodes CASSPPGGPFEQYF.

This chain links TRBV14 with TRBJ2-1, with 10 nucleotides matching TRBD2. Germline values: CDR1 SGHDN, CDR2 FVKESK. V lost 2 bases and J lost 5; bases outside the gene matches: 6. The CDR3 loop spans 16 amino acids. In nucleotides, the CDR3 is TGTGCCAGCAGCCAATTTCGTAGCGGGAGGAACAATGAGCAGTTCTTC. Translated: CASSQFRSGRNNEQFF.

The rearrangement uses TRBV7-9 and TRBJ1-1; D perhaps matches TRBD1 (5 bases). This CDR3 region has 17 residues. Germline values: CDR1 SEHNR, CDR2 FQNEAQ (reference sequence). The ends were cut back, 5 bases at V and 1 base at J, with 20 bases in the middle. For the CDR3, the DNA is TGTGCCAGCAGCACCCCGCTCCGGGTTGGGGGGAACACTGAAGCTTTCTTT. It yields the protein CASSTPLRVGGNTEAFF.

The V and J genes are TRBV28 and TRBJ2-5; D call uncertain. Trimming left V 5 bases short and J 5 bases short, with 9 bases between. This CDR3 comprises 12 residues. Per the germline V gene, CDR1 is MDHEN and CDR2 is SYDVKM. Here the CDR3 reads CASSLPWETQYF. Here the CDR3 DNA reads TGTGCCAGCAGTCTCCCCTGGGAGACCCAGTACTTC.

This chain uses TRBV4-1 with TRBJ1-2; perhaps TRBD1 as D (5 bases). Germline V gives CDR1 MGHRA, CDR2 YSYEKL. V was trimmed by 4 bases and J by 1 base, leaving 7 bases between them. The CDR3 is made up of 13 amino acids. The CDR3 sequence: CASSRRGNYGYTF. In nucleotides, the CDR3 is TGCGCCAGCAGCCGAAGGGGTAACTATGGCTACACCTTC.

V and J are TRBV2 and TRBJ1-1; D unresolved. CDR1 SNHLY and CDR2 FYNNEI come from the germline V gene. The CDR3 sequence is 17 residues long. With 4 bases removed from V and 7 bases from J, the gap between germline ends came to 25 bases. Here the CDR3 DNA reads TGTGCCAGCAGTGTTCTCCCCGCGGGGTTAGGTCACGTTGAAGCTTTCTTT. As protein: CASSVLPAGLGHVEAFF.

This clone was found a few times. This rearrangement joins TRBV5-1 to TRBJ2-7, with D tentatively TRBD1 (6 bases). The CDR3 has 14 residues. The V gene's germline CDR1 is SGHRS and CDR2 YFSETQ. Deletions cut 4 bases from V and 3 bases from J, with 14 bases between. In DNA form, the CDR3 reads TGCGCCAGCAGCGACTCGACAGGTCTCTACGAGCAGTACTTC. Its protein product is CASSDSTGLYEQYF.

V is TRBV7-2 and J is TRBJ1-4; no firm D call. Germline V gene lookup returns CDR1 SGHTA and CDR2 FQGNSA. V lost 1 base and J lost 7, with 16 bases in between. The CDR3 has 16 residues. CDR3 DNA: TGTGCCAGCAGCTTAGGGGTCCGAGACGGTAGTGAAAAACTGTTTTTT. Protein: CASSLGVRDGSEKLFF.

This clone occurred a few times. The rearrangement links TRBV19 to TRBJ1-5; TRBD1 might be the D (5 bases). The V end lost 5 bases, the J end lost 4 bases, and 9 bases lay between the germline ends. This CDR3 region has 13 residues. Looked up from germline, CDR1 is LNHDA and CDR2 is SQIVND (reference sequence). The CDR3 sequence is CASSSSGNQPQHF. Written as DNA, the CDR3 is TGTGCCAGTAGTTCCTCAGGGAATCAGCCCCAGCATTTT.

The rearrangement links TRBV7-8 to TRBJ2-7; the match to TRBD1 covers 8 bases. The CDR3 sequence is 16 residues long. The J segment lost 5 bases and the V segment lost 5 bases, leaving 14 bases of the junction unmatched. Germline CDR1 is SGHVS and CDR2 is FQNEAQ. The CDR3 nucleotides are TGTGCCAGCAGCCCCCGGCGACAGGGGTCGATGAACGAGCAGTACTTC. This sequence encodes CASSPRRQGSMNEQYF.

The rearrangement joins TRBV19 to TRBJ2-3; 12 bases are shared with TRBD2. Trimming took 5 bases from V and 0 from J; bases not matched to a gene: 6. Germline loops: CDR1 LNHDA, CDR2 SQIVND (reference sequence). This CDR3 comprises 17 residues. DNA of the CDR3: TGTGCCAGTAGTGTCTCCGGACTAGCGGGAAGCACAGATACGCAGTATTTT. It codes for CASSVSGLAGSTDTQYF.

The count of this clone is one. The chain joins TRBV6-5 to TRBJ1-6; 9 nucleotides line up with TRBD1. V shed 0 bases, J shed 7 bases, and the junction held 4 bases outside the gene matches. Germline CDR1 and CDR2: MNHEY and SVGAGI. This CDR3 is 16 amino acids long. CDR3 DNA sequence: TGTGCCAGCAGTTACTCTCGGGACAGGGTAAATTCACCCCTCCACTTT. It codes for CASSYSRDRVNSPLHF.

The chain couples TRBV5-8 to TRBJ2-1, with D hard to call. The length of the CDR3 is 14 residues. V lost 1 base, J lost 3 bases, and 8 bases lay in between. Germline V CDR1 and CDR2: SGHTS, YDEGEE. The CDR3, as DNA: TGTGCCAGCAGCTTGTTTGGAATCTACAATGAGCAGTTCTTC. It encodes CASSLFGIYNEQFF. The full variable domain, with the rest looked up from reference TRBV5-8 and TRBJ2-1, is EAGVTQSPTHLIKTRGQQATLRCSPISGHTSVYWYQQALGLGLQFLLWYDEGEERNRGNFPPRFSGRQFPNYSSELNVNALELEDSALYLCASSLFGIYNEQFFGPGTRLTVL.

V gene TRBV10-1 combines with J gene TRBJ2-7; TRBD2 matches 8 bases. CDR3 size: 13 residues. Germline trimming cut 6 bases from V and 2 bases from J; bases unmatched to any gene: 3. The germline gives CDR1 WNHNN, CDR2 SYGVQD (reference sequence). The chain's CDR3 is CASRTSGPYEQYF. The CDR3 nucleotides read TGCGCCAGCAGAACTAGCGGACCCTACGAGCAGTACTTC.

V gene TRBV27 combines with J gene TRBJ2-7, with 7 bases that match TRBD1. V gave up 3 bases and J gave up 7 bases; unmatched junction bases: 12. The germline CDR1 and CDR2 sequences are MNHEY and SMNVEV (reference sequence). CDR3 length: 15 residues. The CDR3 is CASSFTNRGPGEQYF. DNA of the CDR3: TGTGCCAGCAGTTTTACAAACAGGGGTCCGGGGGAGCAGTACTTC.

This chain uses TRBV28 with TRBJ1-5, with a possible D match to TRBD1 (6 bases). Trimming shortened V by 6 bases and J by 5 bases, and 14 bases separated the two germline ends. The CDR3 consists of 14 residues. Germline CDR1 is MDHEN and CDR2 is SYDVKM. The CDR3 DNA is TGTGCCAGCAGAATGTACAGGGAGGATCAGCCCCAGCATTTT. It yields the protein CASRMYREDQPQHF.

This sequence joins TRBV28 and TRBJ2-1; 11 bases align to TRBD2. The V gene's germline CDR1 is MDHEN and CDR2 SYDVKM. The ends lost 8 bases at V and 12 bases at J; junction bases unmatched: 9. The CDR3 is made up of 13 amino acids. CDR3: CASEETSGKRQFF. The CDR3 nucleotides read TGTGCCAGCGAAGAGACTAGCGGGAAGCGGCAGTTCTTC.